This T cell receptor beta chain was identified in a study of cytomegalovirus exposure and HLA in healthy donors. Study observations and caveats: Among donors in an Asian-associated ancestry cluster, a later analysis reportedly found fewer N-insertions than the approximately 670-donor mean.

The PCR had 60 Vbeta and 13 Jbeta primers. Sequenced by immunoSEQ multiplex PCR; TCRdb stores in-frame clones only, minus some. The sample lists under 150,000 clones, about 80% occurring once. Of note for this clone: The antigen is unknown.

Material for sequencing was PBMCs. This clonotype was sampled from a boy between 2 and 15 years old in good health and CMV-seronegative.

The CDR3 region is CASSVVGHPGRGTVLSGNTIYF. The CDR3 nucleotides are TGTGCCAGCAGCGTAGTCGGACACCCAGGAAGGGGGACAGTTCTCTCTGGAAACACCATATATTTT. The V gene is TRBV9, the J gene TRBJ1-3, with 7 bases fitting TRBD1. The CDR3 is 22 residues long. Germline V gives CDR1 SGDLS, CDR2 YYNGEE. Trimming at V came to 0 bases and at J to 0 bases, leaving 21 bases not matched to a gene.